A selection of T cell receptor beta chains follows, all from one sample in a study of radiotherapy plus CTLA-4 blockade in lung cancer. Clones were sequenced by immunoSEQ multiplex PCR, and TCRdb holds only the in-frame ones, with some missing. The sample consists of 80,000 to 95,000 clones, about four fifths of them appearing once. The sequenced sample was peripheral blood, obtained from a patient treated with radiotherapy plus ipilimumab. The receptor set was obtained from a human donor with non-small cell lung cancer that progressed on radiotherapy plus ipilimumab. CDR3s include the opening cysteine and the closing phenylalanine or tryptophan. D genes are given only for firm matches. Clone size, where shown, is once, few, many, or a class for clones that have expanded.

v_call	j_call	d_call	clone_size	cdr3_nt	cdr3_aa
TRBV5-4	TRBJ2-1	TRBD2	.	TGTGCCAGCAGCCGGGAGGGTAGCGGGAGTAATGAGCAGTTCTTC	CASSREGSGSNEQFF
TRBV10-3	TRBJ1-5	.	.	TGTGCCATCAGTGACTTCAATCAGCCCCAGCATTTT	CAISDFNQPQHF
TRBV5-1	TRBJ2-1	TRBD2	.	TGCGCCAGCAGCCCCCGGGAGGTTGGCAATGAGCAGTTCTTC	CASSPREVGNEQFF
TRBV7-2	TRBJ1-2	.	.	TGTGCCAGCAGCTTAGTCAGGGATCTCGGCGGCTACACCTTC	CASSLVRDLGGYTF
TRBV2	TRBJ2-7	TRBD1	.	TGTGCCAGCAGTGGGGACAGTTCCTACGAGCAGTACTTC	CASSGDSSYEQYF
TRBV4-1	TRBJ2-1	TRBD1	once	TGCGCCAGCAGCCAAGAGAGGGACAGGGGGCCTCTAACCTACAATGAGCAGTTCTTC	CASSQERDRGPLTYNEQFF
TRBV5-5	TRBJ1-2	TRBD1	.	TGTGCCAGCAGCGTGACGGGACAGGGTTCCTATGGCTACACCTTC	CASSVTGQGSYGYTF
TRBV28	TRBJ1-5	.	.	TGTGCCAGCAGACGAACCAGTCCTCGCAATCAGCCCCAGCATTTT	CASRRTSPRNQPQHF
TRBV27	TRBJ1-5	.	.	TGTGCCAGCAGTTTATCTAGGGGGGCTCAGCCCCAGCATTTT	CASSLSRGAQPQHF
TRBV5-1	TRBJ1-1	TRBD1	few	TGCGCCAGTACAGGGGTGAGCACTGAAGCTTTCTTT	CASTGVSTEAFF
TRBV7-2	TRBJ2-1	TRBD2	.	TGTGCCAGCAGCTTAGCGGGTTTGGCGGGAGTATGGGGTGGGGCCAATGAGCAGTTCTTC	CASSLAGLAGVWGGANEQFF
TRBV11-2	TRBJ2-7	TRBD2	.	TGTGCCAGCAGCACAACTAGCGCCCTAAATTACGAGCAGTACTTC	CASSTTSALNYEQYF
TRBV11-1	TRBJ2-1	TRBD1	.	TGTGCCAGCAGCTCGGACAGGGGGGCCTACAATGAGCAGTTCTTC	CASSSDRGAYNEQFF
TRBV10-3	TRBJ1-1	.	few	TGTGCCATCAGCGATGGGGCGGGGGTAGGACATGAAGCTTTCTTT	CAISDGAGVGHEAFF
TRBV5-1	TRBJ2-2	.	few	TGCGCCAGCAGCTTGGCCTCGGAGCTGTTTTTT	CASSLASELFF
TRBV5-4	TRBJ1-4	.	.	TGTGCCAGCAGCCAAACAGGGACAACTAATGAAAAACTGTTTTTT	CASSQTGTTNEKLFF
TRBV27	TRBJ1-2	.	.	TGTGCCAGCTCCCAAGGGGCCCAATATGGCTACACCTTC	CASSQGAQYGYTF
TRBV9	TRBJ2-1	.	once	TGTGCCAGCAGCGCCGGGACCCTAACCTTGGACAATGAGCAGTTCTTC	CASSAGTLTLDNEQFF
TRBV18	TRBJ2-3	.	.	TGTGCCAGCTCACCCGTCGGGCAGGGGTCAGATACGCAGTATTTT	CASSPVGQGSDTQYF
TRBV12-5	TRBJ1-1	.	.	TGTGCTAGTGGTTTGGTCGGGGGAACTAACACTGAAGCTTTCTTT	CASGLVGGTNTEAFF